What follows are 25 T cell receptor beta chains derived from one specimen sequenced in a study of T cells in localized non-small cell lung cancer. Using immunoSEQ multiplex PCR, the repertoire was profiled, and TCRdb retains in-frame clones only, with some absent. Of 72,000 or so clones detected, 86% appear once; the ten largest clones hold just over 20%. Source: peripheral blood, taken before any cancer treatment. The receptors were gathered from a male donor at least 60 years old with stage III squamous cell lung carcinoma.

The chain links TRBV6-6 to TRBJ1-2; 7 nucleotides agree with TRBD1. V gave up 5 bases and J gave up 5 bases; unmatched junction bases: 11. This CDR3 comprises 15 residues. Germline values: CDR1 MNHNY, CDR2 SVGAGI (reference sequence). CDR3 DNA: TGTGCCAGCAGTAACCCGGGGACAGCTCCTTATGGCTACACCTTC. Translating gives CASSNPGTAPYGYTF.

The chain links TRBV11-2 to TRBJ1-5; TRBD1 aligns across 8 bases. CDR1 and CDR2 (germline): SGHAT, FQNNGV. The junction had 7 bases not matched to a gene; V was cut back by 5 bases and J by 4 bases. The CDR3 runs 15 residues. The CDR3 protein is CASSRGTGPNQPQHF. The DNA for the CDR3 is TGTGCCAGCAGCCGCGGGACAGGTCCTAATCAGCCCCAGCATTTT.

The chain employs TRBV19 and TRBJ2-3; D possibly matches TRBD1 or TRBD2 (6 bases each). The germline CDR1 and CDR2 sequences are LNHDA and SQIVND (reference sequence). The CDR3 is 16 amino acids. The germline V and J ends were trimmed by 5 bases and 3 bases, with 18 bases remaining between them. The DNA for the CDR3 is TGTGCCAGTAGTGGGGGGCAGGGGCAGGAGACAGATACGCAGTATTTT. It encodes CASSGGQGQETDTQYF.

J is TRBJ1-6 and V is TRBV6-1; D gene uncertain. CDR3 length equals 13 residues. Trimming pared 4 bases from V and 11 bases from J, leaving 12 bases between. The germline V gene encodes CDR1 MNHNS and CDR2 SASEGT. The CDR3 region is CASSGEPETPLHF. CDR3 DNA: TGTGCCAGCAGTGGGGAGCCGGAGACACCCCTCCACTTT.

This clone was seen a single time. The DNA of the CDR3 is TGTGCCAGCAGTTCGACAGGTTCTGGAAACACCATATATTTT. It encodes CASSSTGSGNTIYF. The rearrangement links TRBV7-9 to TRBJ1-3, with TRBD1 as a possible D gene (6 bases). From germline, CDR1 is SEHNR and CDR2 FQNEAQ (reference sequence). This CDR3 region has 14 residues. V was clipped by 6 bases and J by 1 base, with 10 bases between them.

This clone came up a few times. The J gene is TRBJ2-1, the V gene TRBV5-6; the D gene is possibly TRBD2 (6 bases). The CDR3 spans 15 residues. From germline, CDR1 is SGHDT and CDR2 YYEEEE. V lost 4 bases, J lost 8 bases, and 19 bases lay in between. The CDR3 sequence is CASSIRVAGSYEQFF. CDR3 sequence (DNA): TGTGCCAGCAGCATCCGGGTTGCGGGGAGCTATGAGCAGTTCTTC.

In DNA form, the CDR3 reads TGTGCCAGCACCCCCGGGGTCTCTGGAAACACCATATATTTT. It encodes CASTPGVSGNTIYF. This chain connects TRBV6-1 to TRBJ1-3; D is ambiguous. With 7 bases removed from V and 0 bases from J, the gap between germline ends came to 10 bases. Germline V CDR1 and CDR2: MNHNS, SASEGT. The CDR3 length is 14 residues.

The chain couples TRBV7-9 to TRBJ2-2; TRBD1 aligns across 10 bases. J gave up 4 bases and V 1 base, and 3 bases lay outside the gene matches. CDR3 length: 16 amino acids. Germline CDR1 is SEHNR and CDR2 is FQNEAQ (reference sequence). CDR3 nucleotides: TGTGCCAGCAGCTTAGGGACAGGGGGAACCACCGGGGAGCTGTTTTTT. Translating it yields CASSLGTGGTTGELFF.

V is TRBV30 and J is TRBJ1-6, with D tentatively TRBD1 (6 bases). Germline lookup yields CDR1 GTSNPN and CDR2 SVGIG (reference sequence). The CDR3 spans 11 residues. The CDR3 spells CAWGAGSPLHF. The CDR3 bases are TGTGCTTGGGGGGCAGGATCACCCCTCCACTTT.

In its sample, this clone was seen once. V is TRBV4-3 and J is TRBJ2-3; D not resolved. The CDR3 loop spans 15 amino acids. The germline V and J ends were trimmed by 2 bases and 0 bases, with 9 bases remaining between them. Germline V gives CDR1 LGHNA, CDR2 YSLEER. This CDR3 reads CASSQNGPSTDTQYF. Written as DNA, the CDR3 is TGCGCCAGCAGCCAAAACGGACCTAGCACAGATACGCAGTATTTT.

The rearrangement uses TRBV28 and TRBJ2-3, with TRBD2 matching 10 bases. The junction had 9 bases not matched to a gene; V was cut back by 3 bases and J by 0 bases. The CDR3 has 18 residues. CDR1 is MDHEN and CDR2 is SYDVKM in the germline V gene. CDR3 sequence (DNA): TGTGCCAGCAGTTTTCCTAGCGGGAGACCGCCTAGCACAGATACGCAGTATTTT. This codes for CASSFPSGRPPSTDTQYF.

The V and J genes are TRBV12-5 and TRBJ1-1; 7 positions match TRBD1. The CDR3 consists of 15 residues. Germline assignment: CDR1 LGHNT and CDR2 FRNRAP. Trimming took 2 bases from V and 4 from J; bases not matched to a gene: 7. In DNA, the CDR3 is TGTGCTAGTGGTTTGCTCCTCTCAGGGGGCACTGAAGCTTTCTTT. It codes for CASGLLLSGGTEAFF.

V usage is TRBV2 and J usage is TRBJ2-7; 12 nucleotides align to TRBD1. The CDR3 length is 14 residues. The trim removed 6 bases at V and 5 bases at J, leaving 5 bases unmatched. Germline V gives CDR1 SNHLY, CDR2 FYNNEI. This CDR3 is CASSTGTGGHEQYF. The CDR3 nucleotides are TGTGCCAGCAGCACCGGGACAGGGGGCCACGAGCAGTACTTC.

This chain links TRBV5-1 with TRBJ2-2, with unresolved D. In germline, CDR1 is SGHRS, CDR2 YFSETQ. This CDR3 is 15 amino acids long. The V end was cut by 0 bases, the J end by 3 bases, with 9 bases between. CDR3 region: CASSLDGTDTGELFF. For the CDR3, the DNA is TGCGCCAGCAGCTTGGACGGTACGGACACCGGGGAGCTGTTTTTT.

The V call is TRBV21-1, the J call TRBJ1-3. TRBV21-1 counts as a pseudogene. This CDR3 is built from 14 residues. The CDR3 region is CASSKGGGGNTIYF. The DNA of the CDR3 is TGTGCCAGCAGCAAAGGGGGGGGTGGAAACACCATATATTTT.

This clone was picked up a small number of times. The chain employs TRBV7-9 and TRBJ1-2; D unclear. The CDR3 spans 13 residues. V lost 5 bases, J lost 0 bases, and 7 bases lay in between. Germline values: CDR1 SEHNR, CDR2 FQNEAQ (reference sequence). CDR3 coding DNA: TGTGCCAGCAGCCCGCCGGCTAACTATGGCTACACCTTC. It specifies CASSPPANYGYTF.

The chain joins TRBV2 to TRBJ2-2, with D possibly matching TRBD2 (5 bases). V shed 1 base and J shed 2 bases, with 14 bases lying between them. Germline V gene data show CDR1 as SNHLY and CDR2 as FYNNEI. The CDR3 totals 17 residues. The CDR3: CASSEVGRLINTGELFF. DNA for the CDR3: TGTGCCAGCAGTGAAGTTGGGAGACTTATTAACACCGGGGAGCTGTTTTTT.

This chain joins TRBV19 and TRBJ2-7; 10 bases map to TRBD1. V was pared by 4 bases and J by 3 bases, with 3 bases of the junction left unmatched. CDR1 and CDR2 from the germline V gene are LNHDA and SQIVND (reference sequence). The CDR3 is 14 residues long. The CDR3 here is CASSKGQGLYEQYF. The CDR3 region has the DNA TGTGCCAGTAGTAAGGGACAGGGGCTCTACGAGCAGTACTTC.

Only one count was recorded for this clone. This rearrangement joins TRBV29-1 to TRBJ2-4; tentatively, D is TRBD1 or TRBD2 (5 bases each). The germline V and J ends were trimmed by 4 bases and 0 bases, with 10 bases remaining between them. Germline-derived CDR1 and CDR2 are SQVTM and ANQGSEA. This CDR3 is built from 14 residues. CDR3 DNA: TGCAGCGTTGCAACCGGGACAGCCAAAAACATTCAGTACTTC. This codes for CSVATGTAKNIQYF.

V gene TRBV6-1 combines with J gene TRBJ1-2; D perhaps matches TRBD1 (5 bases). The CDR3 covers 11 residues. Germline values: CDR1 MNHNS, CDR2 SASEGT. Trimming removed 1 base at V and 8 bases at J, with 5 bases between. Here the CDR3 DNA reads TGTGCCAGCAGTGAAGGGGGGGGCTACACCTTC. The encoded protein is CASSEGGGYTF.

The chain employs TRBV7-3 and TRBJ2-6; D gene uncertain. The germline V and J ends were trimmed by 5 bases and 4 bases, with 6 bases remaining between them. The CDR3 is 13 amino acids. Looked up from germline, CDR1 is SGHTA and CDR2 is FQGTGA. The CDR3 sequence: CASSKEGANVLTF. CDR3 DNA sequence: TGTGCCAGCAGCAAGGAGGGGGCCAACGTCCTGACTTTC.

This CDR3 reads CASRAGGRPSTDTQYF. CDR3 DNA: TGCGCCAGCAGGGCGGGAGGACGCCCGTCCACAGATACGCAGTATTTT. V gene TRBV5-1 combines with J gene TRBJ2-3; 8 positions match TRBD2. V was clipped by 5 bases and J by 2 bases; unmatched bases: 10. Germline CDR1 reads SGHRS; CDR2 reads YFSETQ. This CDR3 is 16 amino acids long.

This clone came up a few times. This rearrangement joins TRBV19 to TRBJ1-4; 10 nucleotides align to TRBD1. In germline, CDR1 is LNHDA, CDR2 SQIVND (reference sequence). CDR3 length: 14 amino acids. Trimming at V came to 5 bases and at J to 8 bases, leaving 5 bases not matched to a gene. CDR3 bases: TGTGCCAGTAGTCCGGGGGGACAGGGGGAAAAACTGTTTTTT. Amino acids: CASSPGGQGEKLFF.

The table lists this clone with a few counts. The genes are TRBV5-1 and TRBJ1-3; D unclear. The CDR3 contains 11 residues. Germline V gives CDR1 SGHRS, CDR2 YFSETQ. Between the trimmed V and J ends, which lost 4 bases and 5 bases, there was a span of 4 bases. The CDR3 nucleotides read TGCGCCAGCAGCCCCCGAAACACCATATATTTT. The encoded protein is CASSPRNTIYF. Looking up the rest from reference TRBV5-1 and TRBJ1-3 gives the full variable domain: KAGVTQTPRYLIKTRGQQVTLSCSPISGHRSVSWYQQTPGQGLQFLFEYFSETQRNKGNFPGRFSGRQFSNSRSEMNVSTLELGDSALYLCASSPRNTIYFGEGSWLTVV.

This chain uses TRBV6-5 with TRBJ1-1, with unresolved D. The length of the CDR3 is 13 residues. Germline V lookup: CDR1 MNHEY, CDR2 SVGAGI. V lost 6 bases to trimming and J lost 3 bases, with 11 bases between them. CDR3 loop: CASRLGGHTEAFF. CDR3 coding DNA: TGTGCCAGCAGGCTCGGTGGGCACACTGAAGCTTTCTTT.